Shown below are 32 T cell receptor beta chains from a single sample sequenced in a study of CD8 T cells in ankylosing spondylitis. TCRdb re-derived calls from the 5' RACE reads in MiXCR, one entry per CDR3 protein. The sample consists of around 35,000 distinct CDR3 sequences, roughly 12% of them appearing once. The sample taken for sequencing was synovial fluid, either unsorted or a sorted T cell fraction (not recorded which). These receptors came from a male donor with ankylosing spondylitis.

This clonotype was detected many times. The gene calls are TRBV4-3 and TRBJ1-2; D ambiguous. The CDR3 is 17 amino acids. The germline gives CDR1 LGHNA, CDR2 YSLEER. V lost 0 bases, J lost 3 bases, and 17 bases lay in between. Written as DNA, the CDR3 is TGCGCCAGCAGCCAAGATTGGCTGATGCTCCACGACTATGGCTACACCTTC. Translation gives CASSQDWLMLHDYGYTF.

CDR3 protein: CSVRAVNQLRYGYTF. The CDR3 coding sequence is TGCAGCGTTAGGGCCGTTAACCAACTACGCTATGGCTACACCTTC. The V call is TRBV29-1, the J call TRBJ1-2; D remains unclear. This CDR3 is 15 amino acids long. The germline V gene has CDR1 SQVTM and CDR2 ANQGSEA. Trimming shortened V by 5 bases and J by 4 bases, and 20 bases separated the two germline ends.

The sample holds many counts of this clonotype. In DNA, the CDR3 is TGTGCCAGTAGTGTTTGGATAAACACTGAAGCTTTCTTT. Encoded protein: CASSVWINTEAFF. The rearrangement links TRBV19 to TRBJ1-1; D unresolved. With 5 bases removed from V and 2 bases from J, the gap between germline ends came to 9 bases. The CDR3 length is 13 residues. Germline CDR1 reads LNHDA; CDR2 reads SQIVND (reference sequence). The entire variable domain, with the rest obtained from reference TRBV19 and TRBJ1-1, is as follows: DGGITQSPKYLFRKEGQNVTLSCEQNLNHDAMYWYRQDPGQGLRLIYYSQIVNDFQKGDIAEGYSVSREKKESFPLTVTSAQKNPTAFYLCASSVWINTEAFFGQGTRLTVV.

J is TRBJ2-3 and V is TRBV2, with D perhaps given as TRBD1 or TRBD2 (7 bases each). Trimming pared 8 bases from V and 2 bases from J, leaving 17 bases between. The CDR3 runs 15 residues. Per the germline V gene, CDR1 is SNHLY and CDR2 is FYNNEI. CDR3 in amino acids: CASRAGQKHTDTQYF. In DNA, the CDR3 is TGTGCCAGCCGAGCGGGACAGAAACACACAGATACGCAGTATTTT.

The chain has TRBV11-2 and TRBJ2-3; D perhaps matches TRBD2 (7 bases). The CDR3 is made up of 19 amino acids. V lost 1 base, J lost 4 bases, and 24 bases lay in between. Germline CDR1 reads SGHAT; CDR2 reads FQNNGV. Here the CDR3 reads CASSLVGSGIHRVADTQYF. DNA for the CDR3: TGTGCCAGCAGCTTAGTGGGAAGCGGGATCCACAGGGTGGCAGATACGCAGTATTTT.

This clonotype was counted between two and nine times. J is TRBJ2-3 and V is TRBV6-2 or TRBV6-3; maybe TRBD2 (5 bases). The germline CDR1 and CDR2 sequences are MNHEY and SVGEGT. The CDR3 totals 15 residues. The germline V and J ends were trimmed by 2 bases and 6 bases, with 15 bases remaining between them. Written as DNA, the CDR3 is TGTGCCAGCAGTTACCGAGAGGGCGAGGTGGATACGCAGTATTTT. It translates to CASSYREGEVDTQYF.

This chain uses TRBV11-2 with TRBJ2-7, with 10 bases identical to TRBD1. CDR1 is SGHAT and CDR2 is FQNNGV in the germline V gene. V shed 1 base, J shed 1 base, and the junction held 7 bases outside the gene matches. This CDR3 comprises 17 residues. CDR3 amino acids: CASSLVGTGALSYEQYF. The DNA for the CDR3 is TGTGCCAGCAGCTTAGTAGGGACAGGGGCCCTTTCCTACGAGCAGTACTTC.

The chain couples TRBV20-1 to TRBJ1-5; D might be TRBD1 (5 bases). The CDR3 is 15 amino acids. From germline, CDR1 is DFQATT and CDR2 SNEGSKA (reference sequence). Trimming pared 4 bases from V and 3 bases from J, leaving 16 bases between. For the CDR3, the DNA is TGCAGTGCTACCACCCATGACAGTTCCAATCAGCCCCAGCATTTT. As protein: CSATTHDSSNQPQHF.

The rearrangement joins TRBV12-3 or TRBV12-4 to TRBJ2-1, with 11 bases aligning to TRBD2. With V trimmed by 0 bases and J by 5 bases, 9 bases remained unmatched. This CDR3 is built from 18 residues. CDR3 sequence reads: CASSLALSGGGENNEQFF. The CDR3 nucleotides are TGTGCCAGCAGTTTAGCGCTTAGCGGGGGGGGAGAGAACAATGAGCAGTTCTTC.

The chain recombines TRBV7-2 with TRBJ2-5; TRBD1 matches at 9 bases. With 6 bases clipped from V and 4 bases from J, the junction kept 6 bases outside the gene matches. Germline V lookup: CDR1 SGHTA, CDR2 FQGNSA. The CDR3 contains 14 residues. CDR3 region: CASSSNRGRETQYF. The CDR3 nucleotides read TGTGCCAGCAGTTCCAACAGGGGGCGAGAGACCCAGTACTTC.

This clonotype showed up many times. The genes are TRBV4-3 and TRBJ1-2; no reliable D call. Germline CDR1 reads LGHNA; CDR2 reads YSLEER. CDR3 length: 14 amino acids. The V end was cut by 2 bases, the J end by 5 bases, with 12 bases between. CDR3 bases: TGCGCCAGCAGCCAAAATGTAAGGAGTTATGGCTACACCTTC. Protein product: CASSQNVRSYGYTF.

The V call is TRBV4-2, the J call TRBJ2-2; D unclear. Looked up from germline, CDR1 is LGHNA and CDR2 is YNFKEQ. The V and J ends lost 0 bases and 1 base respectively, with 12 bases between them. The CDR3 covers 17 residues. The CDR3 DNA reads as TGTGCCAGCAGCCAAGATCGGTTAGGTAGGAACACCGGGGAGCTGTTTTTT. Residues: CASSQDRLGRNTGELFF.

This chain links TRBV7-2 with TRBJ1-2; no clear D. The CDR3 is 14 residues long. CDR1 and CDR2 from the germline V gene are SGHTA and FQGNSA. V was trimmed by 5 bases and J by 9 bases, leaving 19 bases between them. The CDR3 DNA is TGTGCCAGCAGCCCATCTCCGGCCATTTGGAGCTACACCTTC. The encoded protein is CASSPSPAIWSYTF.

This clonotype has a count of ten or more. V gene TRBV7-9 combines with J gene TRBJ2-7; a weak D match, TRBD2 (5 bases). Trimming shortened V by 3 bases and J by 4 bases, and 16 bases separated the two germline ends. CDR1 is SEHNR and CDR2 is FQNEAQ in the germline V gene (reference sequence). CDR3 length: 15 amino acids. Here the CDR3 DNA reads TGTGCCAGCAGCTTTTTGGTGGGAGTGAGGTACGAGCAGTACTTC. This gives the protein CASSFLVGVRYEQYF.

This clonotype was picked up a small number of times. V gene TRBV6-1 combines with J gene TRBJ2-1; D uncertain. The CDR3 covers 14 residues. V was cut by 7 bases and J by 0 bases, with 10 bases left in between. CDR1 is MNHNS, CDR2 SASEGT, per germline. CDR3: CASIGQNSYNEQFF. The CDR3 region has the DNA TGTGCCAGCATCGGGCAGAACTCCTACAATGAGCAGTTCTTC.

This clonotype was recorded at least ten times. The chain employs TRBV19 and TRBJ1-1, with D unresolved. The V end was cut by 7 bases, the J end by 0 bases, with 6 bases between. Per germline, CDR1 LNHDA and CDR2 SQIVND (reference sequence). The CDR3 has 12 residues. The CDR3 nucleotides are TGTGCCAGTACACACCTGAACACTGAAGCTTTCTTT. Translating it yields CASTHLNTEAFF.

This clonotype is deemed medium-sized. CDR3 protein: CASSAGQGAYEQYF. The CDR3 nucleotides read TGTGCCAGCAGTGCGGGGCAGGGGGCCTACGAGCAGTACTTC. The genes are TRBV12-3 or TRBV12-4 and TRBJ2-7; a weak D match, TRBD1 (7 bases). Between the trimmed V and J ends, which lost 5 bases and 2 bases, there was a span of 13 bases. The CDR3 has 14 residues.

In this sample, this clonotype turned up many times. This rearrangement joins TRBV6-4 to TRBJ1-1; the D is unclear. Germline CDR1 reads MRHNA; CDR2 reads SNTAGT. The ends were cut back, 3 bases at V and 2 bases at J, with 7 bases in the middle. The CDR3 loop spans 13 amino acids. CDR3: CASSEKDNTEAFF. Written as DNA, the CDR3 is TGTGCCAGCAGTGAGAAGGACAACACTGAAGCTTTCTTT.

The rearrangement uses TRBV7-9 and TRBJ2-7; no clear D. V was pared by 5 bases and J by 4 bases, with 15 bases between. The germline gives CDR1 SEHNR, CDR2 FQNEAQ (reference sequence). The CDR3 totals 14 residues. The CDR3 DNA follows: TGTGCCAGCAGCCTACCCATAAAATCTTACGAGCAGTACTTC. The encoded protein is CASSLPIKSYEQYF.

The rearrangement links TRBV7-9 to TRBJ2-1, with 9 bases lining up with TRBD2. The germline V gene encodes CDR1 SEHNR and CDR2 FQNEAQ (reference sequence). V was clipped by 5 bases and J by 6 bases; unmatched bases: 8. This CDR3 comprises 15 residues. CDR3 nucleotides: TGTGCCAGCAGCCCCCTCGCGGGGGGGCTCAATGAGCAGTTCTTC. This encodes CASSPLAGGLNEQFF.

This clonotype has more than one count but fewer than ten. The chain is built from TRBV30 and TRBJ2-7, with TRBD1 matching over 7 bases. Germline V lookup: CDR1 GTSNPN, CDR2 SVGIG (reference sequence). The V gene end was trimmed by 2 bases and the J gene end by 2 bases; junction bases not matched to a gene: 3. The CDR3 is 13 amino acids. The DNA for the CDR3 is TGTGCCTGGAGTAGGACAGGTCCCTACGAGCAGTACTTC. Translating it yields CAWSRTGPYEQYF. The full variable domain, rest sourced from reference TRBV30 and TRBJ2-7, is SQTIHQWPATLVQPVGSPLSLECTVEGTSNPNLYWYRQAAGRGLQLLFYSVGIGQISSEVPQNLSASRPQDRQFILSSKKLLLSDSGFYLCAWSRTGPYEQYFGPGTRLTVT.

The chain combines TRBV7-9 with TRBJ2-5; D perhaps matches TRBD2 (6 bases). With 4 bases removed from V and 0 bases from J, the gap between germline ends came to 9 bases. The CDR3 sequence is 14 residues long. CDR1 is SEHNR and CDR2 is FQNEAQ in the germline V gene (reference sequence). The CDR3 sequence: CASSSSGDQETQYF. CDR3 sequence (DNA): TGTGCCAGCAGCTCTTCGGGGGACCAAGAGACCCAGTACTTC. Variable domain in full (rest from reference TRBV7-9 and TRBJ2-5): DTGVSQNPRHKITKRGQNVTFRCDPISEHNRLYWYRQTLGQGPEFLTYFQNEAQLEKSRLLSDRFSAERPKGSFSTLEIQRTEQGDSAMYLCASSSSGDQETQYFGPGTRLLVL.

This clonotype occurred a few times. V usage is TRBV24-1 and J usage is TRBJ2-1; no definite D call. Germline lookup yields CDR1 KGHDR and CDR2 SFDVKD. The CDR3 is 15 amino acids. V was clipped by 5 bases and J by 8 bases, with 18 bases between them. In DNA form, the CDR3 reads TGTGCCACCAGTGGGTCCCTGGATGGTCTGGATGAGCAGTTCTTC. It is translated as CATSGSLDGLDEQFF.

This clonotype was picked up a small number of times. The chain links TRBV5-4 to TRBJ2-1, with 13 bases identical to TRBD2. Germline assignment: CDR1 SGHNT and CDR2 YYREEE (reference sequence). The CDR3 extends over 17 amino acids. J lost 4 bases, V lost 4 bases, and 8 bases had no gene match. CDR3 amino acids: CASSPELAGGLYNEQFF. The CDR3 coding sequence is TGTGCCAGCAGCCCCGAACTAGCGGGAGGGTTATACAATGAGCAGTTCTTC.

The chain is built from TRBV27 and TRBJ1-5; 9 bases match TRBD1. CDR3 length equals 15 residues. V was pared by 6 bases and J by 1 base, with 4 bases of the junction left unmatched. Germline V gene data show CDR1 as MNHEY and CDR2 as SMNVEV (reference sequence). Here the CDR3 DNA reads TGTGCCAGCAGGCGGACAGGGGTGAGCAATCAGCCCCAGCATTTT. Residues: CASRRTGVSNQPQHF.

This clonotype was recorded many times. V usage is TRBV10-3 and J usage is TRBJ2-7; no clear D. The germline V and J ends were trimmed by 3 bases and 6 bases, with 12 bases remaining between them. The CDR3 has 13 residues. Germline V gene sequence: CDR1 ENHRY, CDR2 SYGVKD. The CDR3 bases are TGTGCCATCAGTGAATCTGTTGTGAGCGAGCAGTACTTC. Amino acids: CAISESVVSEQYF.

This clonotype was found many times. The chain employs TRBV7-9 and TRBJ2-7; no definite D call. With 4 bases removed from V and 10 bases from J, the gap between germline ends came to 17 bases. This CDR3 is 13 amino acids long. The germline V gene encodes CDR1 SEHNR and CDR2 FQNEAQ (reference sequence). CDR3 sequence: CASSYSTAFGQYF. CDR3 nucleotides: TGTGCCAGCAGCTATTCTACCGCATTTGGCCAGTACTTC.

The chain combines TRBV18 with TRBJ1-2; TRBD1 matches 8 bases. V was clipped by 6 bases and J by 6 bases; unmatched bases: 15. CDR3 length: 16 residues. Germline V gene data show CDR1 as KGHSH and CDR2 as LQKENI. The DNA of the CDR3 is TGTGCCAGCTCCCCGTTAGTAACAGGGGGTGATGATGGCTACACCTTC. Translating gives CASSPLVTGGDDGYTF.

This clonotype was detected ten times or more. In nucleotides, the CDR3 is TGTGCCAGTAGGAAGTTAGCTCTATCTTCCACACCCCTCCACTTT. Protein: CASRKLALSSTPLHF. This rearrangement joins TRBV19 to TRBJ1-6; D gene ambiguous. Trimming cost V 6 bases and J 11 bases, with 20 bases left between them. Germline assignment: CDR1 LNHDA and CDR2 SQIVND (reference sequence). The CDR3 spans 15 residues.

The chain couples TRBV4-1 to TRBJ1-5; TRBD1 might be the D (5 bases). Deletions cut 2 bases from V and 5 bases from J, with 25 bases between. Germline V gene lookup returns CDR1 MGHRA and CDR2 YSYEKL. The CDR3 has 19 residues. In DNA form, the CDR3 reads TGCGCCAGCAGCCAAAATGCACCTAATTTTGAGGGGCAGGATCAGCCCCAGCATTTT. Protein product: CASSQNAPNFEGQDQPQHF.

This clonotype has ten or more counts. The V call is TRBV6-2 or TRBV6-3, the J call TRBJ2-7; possibly TRBD2 for D (6 bases). The CDR3 is 14 residues long. Germline V lookup: CDR1 MNHEY, CDR2 SVGEGT. The V end was cut by 4 bases, the J end by 2 bases, with 12 bases between. Here the CDR3 DNA reads TGTGCCAGCAGTTTAGCGGAGACAACCTACGAGCAGTACTTC. Translation gives CASSLAETTYEQYF.

This clonotype was picked up a small number of times. This sequence joins TRBV7-4 and TRBJ2-2; D may match TRBD1 or TRBD2 (5 bases each). The CDR3 loop spans 16 amino acids. Germline CDR1 and CDR2: SGHVT and SQSDAQ. V gave up 1 base and J gave up 5 bases, with 14 bases separating them. CDR3 loop: CASSLGGTNRTGELFF. The CDR3 coding sequence is TGTGCCAGCAGCTTAGGGGGGACGAACAGGACCGGGGAGCTGTTTTTT.